This TCR beta chain was retrieved from a study of response to subunit inactivated influenza vaccine. Per the germline V gene, CDR1 is SGHTA and CDR2 is FQGTGA. With 5 bases removed from V and 6 bases from J, the gap between germline ends came to 23 bases. The CDR3 sequence is 17 residues long. Using its own MiXCR run on the RT-PCR reads, TCRdb lists one record per CDR3 protein. The sample holds about 540,000 distinct CDR3 sequences; around a quarter are singletons and the top ten take roughly 2.8%. These sequences were also reported in another study, on T cells expressing NK-cell markers. That work adds: The authors generated TCR beta cDNA through 5'RACE template switching with UMIs.

This chain links TRBV7-3 with TRBJ2-1, with D maybe TRBD2 (6 bases). The starting material was CD4+ T cells sorted from PBMCs, obtained less than 13 days after vaccination. This clonotype was sampled from a man aged 50-60 years who received an inactivated influenza vaccine. CDR3 DNA sequence: TGTGCCAGCAGCCTGTTTATTGCCGGGAGCCGGGGCAATGAGCAGTTCTTC. Translating gives CASSLFIAGSRGNEQFF.